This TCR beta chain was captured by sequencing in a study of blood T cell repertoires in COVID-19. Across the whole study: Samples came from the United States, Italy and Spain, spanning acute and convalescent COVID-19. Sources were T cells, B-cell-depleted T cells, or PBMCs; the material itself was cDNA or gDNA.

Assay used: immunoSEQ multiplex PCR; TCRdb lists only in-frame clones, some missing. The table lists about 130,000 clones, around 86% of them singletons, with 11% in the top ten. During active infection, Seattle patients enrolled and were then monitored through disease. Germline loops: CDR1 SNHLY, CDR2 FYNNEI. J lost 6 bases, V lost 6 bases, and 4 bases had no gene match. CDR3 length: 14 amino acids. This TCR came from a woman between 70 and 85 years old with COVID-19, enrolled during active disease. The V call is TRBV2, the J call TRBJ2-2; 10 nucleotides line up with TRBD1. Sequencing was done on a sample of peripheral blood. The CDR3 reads CASRGQGISGELFF. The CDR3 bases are TGTGCCAGCAGGGGACAGGGGATCTCCGGGGAGCTGTTTTTT.